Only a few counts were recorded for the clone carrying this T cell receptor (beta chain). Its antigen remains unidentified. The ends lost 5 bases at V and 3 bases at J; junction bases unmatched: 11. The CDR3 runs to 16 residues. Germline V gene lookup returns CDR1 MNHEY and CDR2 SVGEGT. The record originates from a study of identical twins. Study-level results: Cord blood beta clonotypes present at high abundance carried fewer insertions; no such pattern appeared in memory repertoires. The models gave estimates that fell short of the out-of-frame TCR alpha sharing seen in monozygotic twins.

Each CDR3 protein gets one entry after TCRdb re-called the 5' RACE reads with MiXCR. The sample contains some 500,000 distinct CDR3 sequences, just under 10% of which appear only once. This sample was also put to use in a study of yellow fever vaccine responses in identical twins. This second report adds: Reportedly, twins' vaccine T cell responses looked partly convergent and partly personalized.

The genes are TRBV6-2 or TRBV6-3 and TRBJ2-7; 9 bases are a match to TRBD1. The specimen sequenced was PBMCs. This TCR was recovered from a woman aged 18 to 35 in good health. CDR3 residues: CASSPRPGTGYYEQYF. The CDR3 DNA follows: TGTGCCAGCAGTCCACGGCCCGGGACAGGGTACTACGAGCAGTACTTC.